A single sample is the source of the 17 T cell receptor beta chains below, sequenced in a study of T cell responses to AZD1222 COVID-19 vaccine. The method was immunoSEQ multiplex PCR; TCRdb's version includes in-frame clones alone and lacks a portion of them. The sample holds around 99,000 clones, 87% seen once. The sequencing here drew on peripheral blood, taken 28 days after the second AZD1222 dose. All receptors derive from an adult who received the AZD1222 COVID-19 vaccine.

The chain joins TRBV7-2 to TRBJ1-4, with D perhaps matching TRBD1 (6 bases). Germline V gives CDR1 SGHTA, CDR2 FQGNSA. The CDR3 totals 16 residues. Trimming removed 5 bases from V and 7 bases from J, with 20 bases in between. The CDR3 DNA is TGTGCCAGCAGCCCCTTTCCGGGGGCCCGCGGTGAAAAACTGTTTTTT. Protein: CASSPFPGARGEKLFF.

The DNA of the CDR3 is TGTGCCAGCAGCGTAGCTGGGGGATCAACCTACGAGCAGTACTTC. It codes for CASSVAGGSTYEQYF. The rearrangement joins TRBV9 to TRBJ2-7, with D tentatively TRBD1 or TRBD2 (5 bases each). The CDR3 spans 15 residues. V dropped 0 bases and J dropped 2 bases, with 12 bases sitting between them. Germline V gene data show CDR1 as SGDLS and CDR2 as YYNGEE.

V gene TRBV30 combines with J gene TRBJ2-1; D may be TRBD1 (7 bases). The V gene's germline CDR1 is GTSNPN and CDR2 SVGIG (reference sequence). The CDR3 totals 14 residues. With 3 bases removed from V and 0 bases from J, the gap between germline ends came to 9 bases. The CDR3 bases are TGTGCCTGGAGCAGGGGGGACTCCTACAATGAGCAGTTCTTC. Translating gives CAWSRGDSYNEQFF. The full variable domain, completed using reference TRBV30 and TRBJ2-1, is SQTIHQWPATLVQPVGSPLSLECTVEGTSNPNLYWYRQAAGRGLQLLFYSVGIGQISSEVPQNLSASRPQDRQFILSSKKLLLSDSGFYLCAWSRGDSYNEQFFGPGTRLTVL.

V is TRBV15 and J is TRBJ2-7; 8 bases match TRBD2. The V and J ends lost 0 bases and 1 base, in that order; junction bases with no gene match: 5. There are 16 residues in the CDR3. Germline V lookup: CDR1 LNHNV, CDR2 YYDKDF (reference sequence). In DNA form, the CDR3 reads TGTGCCACCAGCAGAGATCCTAGCGGGTTTTCCTACGAGCAGTACTTC. Translated, it gives CATSRDPSGFSYEQYF. The entire variable domain, with the rest obtained from reference TRBV15 and TRBJ2-7, is as follows: DAMVIQNPRYQVTQFGKPVTLSCSQTLNHNVMYWYQQKSSQAPKLLFHYYDKDFNNEADTPDNFQSRRPNTSFCFLDIRSPGLGDTAMYLCATSRDPSGFSYEQYFGPGTRLTVT.

This clone has only one observation. The chain has TRBV9 and TRBJ1-6; a weak D match, TRBD1 (5 bases). The CDR3 totals 14 residues. CDR1 and CDR2 (germline): SGDLS, YYNGEE. Trimming left V 2 bases short and J 8 bases short, with 11 bases between. The CDR3 DNA follows: TGTGCCAGCAGCGTGGATCGGGGGGATTCACCCCTCCACTTT. Translation gives CASSVDRGDSPLHF.

The V gene is TRBV18, the J gene TRBJ1-1; D remains ambiguous. V dropped 1 base and J dropped 7 bases, with 7 bases sitting between them. The CDR3 extends over 12 amino acids. The germline gives CDR1 KGHSH, CDR2 LQKENI. CDR3 region: CASSPRTLEAFF. In nucleotides, the CDR3 is TGTGCCAGCTCACCACGAACCCTTGAAGCTTTCTTT.

V is TRBV4-2 and J is TRBJ2-7; tentative D call: TRBD1 (6 bases). Trimming shortened V by 5 bases and J by 6 bases, and 11 bases separated the two germline ends. CDR1 and CDR2 (germline): LGHNA, YNFKEQ. The CDR3 has 12 amino acids. CDR3 protein: CASSAGVGEQYF. The CDR3 DNA reads as TGTGCCAGCAGCGCAGGGGTAGGCGAGCAGTACTTC.

A single count supports this clone. J is TRBJ2-7 and V is TRBV18; D is uncertain. Trimming removed 1 base from V and 4 bases from J, with 8 bases in between. This CDR3 has 13 residues. Per the germline V gene, CDR1 is KGHSH and CDR2 is LQKENI. CDR3 residues: CASSPRSRYEQYF. CDR3 coding DNA: TGTGCCAGCTCACCACGGTCGAGATACGAGCAGTACTTC.

The chain couples TRBV9 to TRBJ2-1; 12 bases are a match to TRBD2. The CDR3 is 16 amino acids. V shed 0 bases and J 6 bases; nucleotides not matched to a gene: 4. CDR1 is SGDLS and CDR2 is YYNGEE in the germline V gene. The CDR3 DNA is TGTGCCAGCAGCGTAGGTGGGACTAGCGGGTTCAATGAGCAGTTCTTC. Residues: CASSVGGTSGFNEQFF.

The rearrangement joins TRBV4-2 to TRBJ2-5; D call uncertain. V lost 0 bases and J 0 bases, leaving 14 bases between the germline ends. The CDR3 covers 17 residues. Germline V lookup: CDR1 LGHNA, CDR2 YNFKEQ. CDR3 protein: CASSQDHPVQYQETQYF. CDR3 nucleotide sequence: TGTGCCAGCAGCCAAGATCATCCAGTCCAGTACCAAGAGACCCAGTACTTC.

The chain has TRBV5-1 and TRBJ2-7; 9 positions match TRBD1. V lost 0 bases and J lost 4; bases outside the gene matches: 5. The CDR3 is 15 residues long. Germline CDR1 and CDR2: SGHRS and YFSETQ. CDR3 amino acids: CASSLAPGQGYEQYF. In DNA form, the CDR3 reads TGCGCCAGCAGCTTGGCTCCGGGACAGGGTTACGAGCAGTACTTC.

The V and J genes are TRBV6-5 and TRBJ1-1; possible D gene TRBD1, 5 bases. Germline CDR1 and CDR2: MNHEY and SVGAGI. The CDR3 has 14 residues. Trimming took off 7 bases at V and 5 bases at J, with 17 bases between the two ends. The CDR3 protein is CASTEGKGATEAFF. The CDR3 coding sequence is TGTGCCAGCACCGAGGGGAAAGGGGCTACTGAAGCTTTCTTT.

This rearrangement joins TRBV30 to TRBJ1-5; 8 bases are a match to TRBD1. The length of the CDR3 is 14 residues. The V gene's germline CDR1 is GTSNPN and CDR2 SVGIG (reference sequence). With V trimmed by 2 bases and J by 6 bases, 6 bases remained unmatched. CDR3 protein: CAWSNRQGTQPQHF. Written as DNA, the CDR3 is TGTGCCTGGAGTAACAGACAGGGGACTCAGCCCCAGCATTTT.

The chain carries TRBV10-3 and TRBJ2-7, with D perhaps assigned TRBD1 or TRBD2 (5 bases each). The V and J ends lost 5 bases and 5 bases respectively, with 13 bases between them. From germline, CDR1 is ENHRY and CDR2 SYGVKD. CDR3 length: 13 amino acids. The CDR3 spells CAISLRGVDEQYF. The CDR3, as DNA: TGTGCCATCAGTCTAAGAGGGGTTGACGAGCAGTACTTC.

The chain uses TRBV27 and TRBJ2-7, with TRBD2 matching 7 bases. Trimming at V came to 7 bases and at J to 2 bases, leaving 5 bases not matched to a gene. This CDR3 spans 13 amino acids. Germline assignment: CDR1 MNHEY and CDR2 SMNVEV (reference sequence). CDR3 sequence: CASKTAGPYEQYF. Written as DNA, the CDR3 is TGTGCCAGCAAGACAGCGGGACCCTACGAGCAGTACTTC.

This sequence joins TRBV6-5 and TRBJ1-3; 8 bases match TRBD1. Germline V gene lookup returns CDR1 MNHEY and CDR2 SVGAGI. This CDR3 has 15 amino acids. After removal of 6 bases from V and 3 bases from J, the junction contained 7 bases not matched to a gene. The DNA for the CDR3 is TGTGCCAGCAGCACAGGGGGGCCAGGTGGAAACACCATATATTTT. Its translation is CASSTGGPGGNTIYF.

J is TRBJ1-1 and V is TRBV27; D may be TRBD1 (5 bases). The ends were cut back, 3 bases at V and 1 base at J, with 15 bases in the middle. This CDR3 has 16 amino acids. Looked up from germline, CDR1 is MNHEY and CDR2 is SMNVEV (reference sequence). The CDR3 is CASSLTVITGNTEAFF. CDR3 DNA: TGTGCCAGCAGTTTGACGGTGATCACAGGGAACACTGAAGCTTTCTTT.